The clone carrying this T cell receptor (beta chain) occurred a few times. What it binds is unknown. Vbeta (60) and Jbeta (13) primers were used in the PCR. Method: immunoSEQ multiplex PCR; TCRdb's copy keeps in-frame clones and lacks some. This table has 170,000 or so clones, under 85% appearing once. This entry belongs to a study of cytomegalovirus exposure and HLA in healthy donors. Study at large: Among 350 to 500 genotyped donors, around 80% fell in the Caucasian-associated ancestry cluster.

The study, taken as a whole, reports: The records held CMV serostatus as the only immune exposure information.

The sequenced material came from PBMCs. The sequence was collected from a woman between 25 and 40 years old in good health and CMV-seronegative.

CDR3 DNA sequence: TGCGCCAGCAGCTTTGACAGGGCTGCAGCAGATACGCAGTATTTT. Its protein is CASSFDRAAADTQYF. This chain connects TRBV5-1 to TRBJ2-3; TRBD1 aligns across 7 bases. The V segment lost 2 bases and the J segment 4 bases; nucleotides outside the gene matches: 7. The germline CDR1 and CDR2 sequences are SGHRS and YFSETQ. The CDR3 is 15 amino acids. Based on the CDR3 plus reference TRBV5-1 and TRBJ2-3, the full variable domain is KAGVTQTPRYLIKTRGQQVTLSCSPISGHRSVSWYQQTPGQGLQFLFEYFSETQRNKGNFPGRFSGRQFSNSRSEMNVSTLELGDSALYLCASSFDRAAADTQYFGPGTRLTVL.